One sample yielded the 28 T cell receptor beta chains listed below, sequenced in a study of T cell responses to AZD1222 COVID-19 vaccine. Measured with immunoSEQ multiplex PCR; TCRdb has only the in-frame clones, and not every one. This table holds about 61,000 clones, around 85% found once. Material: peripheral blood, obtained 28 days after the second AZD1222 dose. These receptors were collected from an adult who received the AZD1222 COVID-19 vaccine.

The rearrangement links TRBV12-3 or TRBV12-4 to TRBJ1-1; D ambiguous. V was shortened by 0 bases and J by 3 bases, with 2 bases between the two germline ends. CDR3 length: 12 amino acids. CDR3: CASSLAYTEAFF. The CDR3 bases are TGTGCCAGCAGTTTAGCTTACACTGAAGCTTTCTTT.

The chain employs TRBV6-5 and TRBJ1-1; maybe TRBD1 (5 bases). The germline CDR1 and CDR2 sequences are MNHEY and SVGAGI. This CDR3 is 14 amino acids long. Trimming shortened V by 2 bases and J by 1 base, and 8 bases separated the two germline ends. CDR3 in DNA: TGTGCCAGCAGTTACCAGGGAGGGAACACTGAAGCTTTCTTT. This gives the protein CASSYQGGNTEAFF.

Here the CDR3 reads CASRTEYSPLHF. DNA for the CDR3: TGTGCCAGCAGGACAGAGTATTCACCCCTCCACTTT. V is TRBV7-9 and J is TRBJ1-6, with D tentatively TRBD1 (5 bases). This CDR3 region has 12 residues. V was clipped by 6 bases and J by 8 bases, with 8 bases between them. CDR1 SEHNR and CDR2 FQNEAQ come from the germline V gene (reference sequence).

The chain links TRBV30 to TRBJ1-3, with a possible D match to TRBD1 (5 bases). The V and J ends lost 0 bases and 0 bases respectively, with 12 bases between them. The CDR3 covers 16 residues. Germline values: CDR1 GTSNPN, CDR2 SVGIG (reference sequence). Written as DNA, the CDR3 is TGTGCCTGGAGTGTACGGGGCGTTCCCTCTGGAAACACCATATATTTT. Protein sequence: CAWSVRGVPSGNTIYF.

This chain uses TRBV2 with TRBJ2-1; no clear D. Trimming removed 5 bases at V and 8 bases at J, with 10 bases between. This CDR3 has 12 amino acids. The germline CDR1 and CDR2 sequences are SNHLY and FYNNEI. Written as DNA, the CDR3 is TGTGCCAGCAGTCGGAATGGCTATGAGCAGTTCTTC. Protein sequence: CASSRNGYEQFF.

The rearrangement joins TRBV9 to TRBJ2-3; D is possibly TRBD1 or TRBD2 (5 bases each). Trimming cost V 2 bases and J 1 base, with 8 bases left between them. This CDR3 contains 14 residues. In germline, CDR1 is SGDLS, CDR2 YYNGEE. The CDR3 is CASSVRDRTDTQYF. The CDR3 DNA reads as TGTGCCAGCAGCGTGAGGGACCGCACAGATACGCAGTATTTT.

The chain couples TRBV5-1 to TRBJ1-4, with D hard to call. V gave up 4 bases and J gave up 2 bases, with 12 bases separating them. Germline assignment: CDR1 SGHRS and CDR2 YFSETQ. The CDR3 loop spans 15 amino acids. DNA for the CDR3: TGCGCCAGCAGCCGCCAAAGTGCGACTAATGAAAAACTGTTTTTT. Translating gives CASSRQSATNEKLFF.

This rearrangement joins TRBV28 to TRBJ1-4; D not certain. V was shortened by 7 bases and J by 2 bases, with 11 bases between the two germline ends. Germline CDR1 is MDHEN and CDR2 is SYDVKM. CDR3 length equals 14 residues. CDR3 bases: TGTGCCAGCACCCCGATGGGCACTAATGAAAAACTGTTTTTT. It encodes CASTPMGTNEKLFF.

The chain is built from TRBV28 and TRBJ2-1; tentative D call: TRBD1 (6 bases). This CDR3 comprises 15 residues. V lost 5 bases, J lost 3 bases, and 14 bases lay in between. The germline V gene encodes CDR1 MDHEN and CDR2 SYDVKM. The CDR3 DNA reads TGTGCCAGCAGTAGCCCCCGGACAGTCTACAATGAGCAGTTCTTC. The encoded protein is CASSSPRTVYNEQFF.

The CDR3 reads CASSQVSTPDREKQYF. In DNA form, the CDR3 reads TGCGCCAGCAGCCAAGTAAGCACTCCCGATAGGGAAAAGCAGTATTTT. The chain joins TRBV4-1 to TRBJ2-3, with D hard to call. Trimming pared 1 base from V and 11 bases from J, leaving 22 bases between. CDR1 is MGHRA and CDR2 is YSYEKL in the germline V gene. The length of the CDR3 is 16 residues.

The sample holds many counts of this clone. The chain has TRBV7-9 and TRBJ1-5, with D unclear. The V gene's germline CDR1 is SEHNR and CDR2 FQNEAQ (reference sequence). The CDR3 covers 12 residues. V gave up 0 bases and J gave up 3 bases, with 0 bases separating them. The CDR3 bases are TGTGCCAGCAGCTTAGCCAATCAGCCCCAGCATTTT. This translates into CASSLANQPQHF.

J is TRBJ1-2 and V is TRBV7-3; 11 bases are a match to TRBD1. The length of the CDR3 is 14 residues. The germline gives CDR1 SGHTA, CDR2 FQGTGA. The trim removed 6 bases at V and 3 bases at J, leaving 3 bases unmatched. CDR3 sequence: CASSRDRGDYGYTF. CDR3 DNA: TGTGCCAGCAGTCGGGACAGGGGGGACTATGGCTACACCTTC.

The CDR3 bases are TGTGCCACCAGTGGTTCCGGGACAGGGATCGGGGAGCTGTTTTTT. As protein: CATSGSGTGIGELFF. J is TRBJ2-2 and V is TRBV24-1; 9 nucleotides agree with TRBD1. There are 15 residues in the CDR3. Trimming at V came to 5 bases and at J to 7 bases, leaving 7 bases not matched to a gene. The V gene's germline CDR1 is KGHDR and CDR2 SFDVKD.

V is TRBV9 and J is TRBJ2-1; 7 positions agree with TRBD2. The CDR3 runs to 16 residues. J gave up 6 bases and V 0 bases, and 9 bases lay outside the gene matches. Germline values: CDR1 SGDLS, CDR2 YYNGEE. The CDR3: CASSVGPAGITNEQFF. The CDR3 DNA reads TGTGCCAGCAGCGTAGGGCCAGCGGGGATAACCAATGAGCAGTTCTTC.

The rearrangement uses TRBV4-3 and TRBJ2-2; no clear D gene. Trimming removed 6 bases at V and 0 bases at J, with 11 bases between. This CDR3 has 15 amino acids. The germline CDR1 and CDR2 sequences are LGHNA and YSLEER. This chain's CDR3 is CASSIDGTNTGELFF. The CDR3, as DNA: TGCGCCAGCAGTATTGACGGAACGAACACCGGGGAGCTGTTTTTT.

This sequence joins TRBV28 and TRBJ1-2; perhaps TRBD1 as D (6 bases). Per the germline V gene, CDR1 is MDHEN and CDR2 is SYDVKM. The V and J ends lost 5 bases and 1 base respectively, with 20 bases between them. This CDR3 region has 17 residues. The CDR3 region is CASSPGWTAAFNYGYTF. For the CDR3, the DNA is TGTGCCAGCAGTCCCGGATGGACAGCTGCCTTTAACTATGGCTACACCTTC.

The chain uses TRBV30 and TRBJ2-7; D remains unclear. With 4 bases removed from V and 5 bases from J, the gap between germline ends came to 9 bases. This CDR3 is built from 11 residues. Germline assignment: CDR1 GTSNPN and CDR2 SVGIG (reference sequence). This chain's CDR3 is CAWNPSNEQYF. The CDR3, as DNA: TGTGCCTGGAATCCGAGCAACGAGCAGTACTTC.

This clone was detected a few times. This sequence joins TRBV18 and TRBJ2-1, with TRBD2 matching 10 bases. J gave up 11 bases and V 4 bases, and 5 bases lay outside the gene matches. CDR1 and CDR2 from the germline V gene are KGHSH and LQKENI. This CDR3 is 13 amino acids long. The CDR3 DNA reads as TGTGCCAGCTCACGCGGACTAGCGGCAAAGCAGTTCTTC. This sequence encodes CASSRGLAAKQFF.

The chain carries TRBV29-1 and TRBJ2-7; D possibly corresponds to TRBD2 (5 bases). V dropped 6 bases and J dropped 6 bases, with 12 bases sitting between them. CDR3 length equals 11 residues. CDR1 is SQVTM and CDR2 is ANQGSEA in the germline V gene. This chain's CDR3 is CSVGRVGEQYF. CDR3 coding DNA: TGCAGCGTCGGGCGGGTTGGCGAGCAGTACTTC.

The CDR3 sequence is CASSPSGRFNSPLHF. CDR3 DNA sequence: TGTGCCAGCAGCCCCTCGGGCAGGTTTAATTCACCCCTCCACTTT. The rearrangement links TRBV6-5 to TRBJ1-6; D is undetermined. The CDR3 is 15 amino acids. CDR1 is MNHEY, CDR2 SVGAGI, per germline. V lost 6 bases and J lost 6, with 15 bases in between.

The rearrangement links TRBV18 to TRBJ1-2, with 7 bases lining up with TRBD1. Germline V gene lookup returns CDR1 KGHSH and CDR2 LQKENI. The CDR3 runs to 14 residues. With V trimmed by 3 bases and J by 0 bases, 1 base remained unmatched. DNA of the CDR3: TGTGCCAGCTCACCGACAGGGTCTAACTATGGCTACACCTTC. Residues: CASSPTGSNYGYTF.

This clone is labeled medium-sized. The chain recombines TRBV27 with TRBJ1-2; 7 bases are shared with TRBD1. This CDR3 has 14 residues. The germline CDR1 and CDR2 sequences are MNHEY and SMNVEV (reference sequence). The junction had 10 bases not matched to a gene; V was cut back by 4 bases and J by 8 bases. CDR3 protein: CASSYRTGAYGYTF. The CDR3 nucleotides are TGTGCCAGCAGTTACCGTACAGGGGCGTACGGCTACACCTTC.

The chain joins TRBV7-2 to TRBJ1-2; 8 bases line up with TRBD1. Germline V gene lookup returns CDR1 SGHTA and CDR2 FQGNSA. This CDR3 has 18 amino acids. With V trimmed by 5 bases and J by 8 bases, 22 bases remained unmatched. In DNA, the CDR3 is TGTGCCAGCAGCCCGGACGGGACAGGATATACCCAACATGTAGGCTACACCTTC. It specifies CASSPDGTGYTQHVGYTF.

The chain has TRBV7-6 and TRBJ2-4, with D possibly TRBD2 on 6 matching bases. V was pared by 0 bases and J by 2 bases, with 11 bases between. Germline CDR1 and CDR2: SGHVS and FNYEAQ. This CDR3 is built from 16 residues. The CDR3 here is CASSLARRGPKNIQYF. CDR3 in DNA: TGTGCCAGCAGCTTAGCCCGGCGGGGACCCAAAAACATTCAGTACTTC.

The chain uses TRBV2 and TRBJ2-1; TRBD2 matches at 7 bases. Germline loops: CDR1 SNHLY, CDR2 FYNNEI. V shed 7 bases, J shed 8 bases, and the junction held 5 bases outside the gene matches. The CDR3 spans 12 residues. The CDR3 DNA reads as TGTGCCAGCAAGTGGGAGGGAGATGAGCAGTTCTTC. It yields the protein CASKWEGDEQFF.

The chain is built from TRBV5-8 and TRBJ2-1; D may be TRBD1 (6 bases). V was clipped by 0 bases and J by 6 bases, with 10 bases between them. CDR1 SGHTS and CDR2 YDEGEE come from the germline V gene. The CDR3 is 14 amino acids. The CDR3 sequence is CASSLDIRGNEQFF. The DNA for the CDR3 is TGTGCCAGCAGCTTGGATATCAGGGGCAATGAGCAGTTCTTC.

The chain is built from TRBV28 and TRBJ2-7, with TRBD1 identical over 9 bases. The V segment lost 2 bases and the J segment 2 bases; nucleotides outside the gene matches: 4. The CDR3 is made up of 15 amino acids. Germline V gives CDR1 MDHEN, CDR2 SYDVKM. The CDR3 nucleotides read TGTGCCAGCAGTTTACCGAGACAGGGGGCCTACGAGCAGTACTTC. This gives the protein CASSLPRQGAYEQYF.

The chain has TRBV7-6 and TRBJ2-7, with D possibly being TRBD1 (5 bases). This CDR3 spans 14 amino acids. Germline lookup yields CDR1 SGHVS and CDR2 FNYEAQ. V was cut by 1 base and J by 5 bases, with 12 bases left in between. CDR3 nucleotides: TGTGCCAGCAGCTTAGGGCAGGGCATGGACGAGCAGTACTTC. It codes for CASSLGQGMDEQYF.